The present TCR beta chain was sequenced within a study of shared clonotypes between healthy human individuals. Germline CDR1 is SGHAT and CDR2 is FQNNGV. Between the trimmed V and J ends, which lost 3 bases and 0 bases, there was a span of 12 bases. This CDR3 region has 16 residues. CD45RA+ naive and CD45RA-negative memory subsets were separated from CD4+ cells. The table came from immunoSEQ multiplex PCR; TCRdb's copy has only in-frame clones and leaves some out. The sample yields roughly 2.5 million clones, around 90% seen once. The sequence was obtained from a man between 18 and 29 years old in good health. Sequencing was done on a sample of naive CD4+ T cells sorted from blood. Indicated subset: CD45RA+ positively selected. The chain uses TRBV11-2 and TRBJ1-3; weak D call: TRBD1 (5 bases). The DNA for the CDR3 is TGTGCCAGCAGCTTTCCAGGGAGCTTCTCTGGAAACACCATATATTTT. The encoded protein is CASSFPGSFSGNTIYF.